The 23 T cell receptor beta chains reported below all come from one sample, sequenced in a study of T cell repertoires in cytomegalovirus infection (dated by TCRdb to between 2019 and 2020). The data were produced on an Illumina HiSeq 1500. TCRdb passed the public sequencing reads through fastp at Q25 and MiXCR, retaining productive beta sequences. Each CDR3 protein gets just one entry, which takes the most common genes and DNA from the rows behind it. Across this sample there are roughly 640,000 distinct CDR3 sequences, with approximately 25% seen only once. The top ten constitute 7% to 9% of the sample. Specimen: CD8+ T cells from PBMCs. These receptors originate from a human donor in good health (CMV status not recorded). Some clones in this sample may be carry-over from other donors' samples.

The J gene is TRBJ1-1, the V gene TRBV12-3 or TRBV12-4; D may be TRBD1 (6 bases). V gave up 4 bases and J gave up 6 bases, with 18 bases separating them. This CDR3 has 15 amino acids. The CDR3 DNA is TGTGCCAGCAGTTCCCTCGCAGGGGCCGGGGCTGAAGCTTTCTTT. Translation: CASSSLAGAGAEAFF.

This clonotype turned up a few times. This chain connects TRBV2 to TRBJ1-5, with D tentatively TRBD1 (6 bases). CDR3 length: 15 residues. Trimming took 3 bases from V and 8 from J, leaving 17 bases between them. Looked up from germline, CDR1 is SNHLY and CDR2 is FYNNEI. CDR3 bases: TGTGCCAGCAGTGAGAGGGGGGCCCGAACCAAGCCCCAGCATTTT. Translating it yields CASSERGARTKPQHF.

The CDR3 DNA is TGTGCCAGCAGCTTAGGTAACGGCGAGCAGTACTTC. Translating gives CASSLGNGEQYF. The chain is built from TRBV11-2 and TRBJ2-7, with D unclear. CDR1 SGHAT and CDR2 FQNNGV come from the germline V gene. The CDR3 extends over 12 amino acids. The V and J ends lost 1 base and 6 bases respectively, with 7 bases between them.

This rearrangement joins TRBV5-1 to TRBJ2-6; D tentatively fits TRBD1 or TRBD2 (5 bases each). Germline values: CDR1 SGHRS, CDR2 YFSETQ. This CDR3 region has 16 residues. V was trimmed by 7 bases and J by 3 bases, leaving 17 bases between them. CDR3 in DNA: TGCGCCAGCTTCGAAACCCGGGGCTTTGGGGCCAACGTCCTGACTTTC. Protein product: CASFETRGFGANVLTF.

The chain has TRBV2 and TRBJ2-3; 7 bases fit TRBD1. The V segment lost 5 bases and the J segment 0 bases; nucleotides outside the gene matches: 8. This CDR3 is built from 16 residues. CDR1 SNHLY and CDR2 FYNNEI come from the germline V gene. CDR3 protein: CASSRATGYSTDTQYF. The CDR3 coding sequence is TGTGCCAGCAGTAGGGCGACAGGGTATAGCACAGATACGCAGTATTTT.

This clonotype was found once. One base away lies a much larger clone, so this may be a sequencing read error. The chain has TRBV6-2 or TRBV6-3 and TRBJ2-6; TRBD2 might be the D (6 bases). The CDR3 loop spans 16 amino acids. CDR1 is MNHEY and CDR2 is SVGEGT in the germline V gene. CDR3 nucleotides: TGTGCCAGCAGTTACTTTTGGGCAGGAGGGGACAACGTCCTGACTTTC. The encoded protein is CASSYFWAGGDNVLTF.

This clonotype came up a few times. V gene TRBV28 combines with J gene TRBJ2-7; D gene ambiguous. Germline V gene sequence: CDR1 MDHEN, CDR2 SYDVKM. The CDR3 is 13 residues long. V was pared by 4 bases and J by 4 bases, with 11 bases between. This CDR3 reads CASSSRWTYEQYV. CDR3 coding DNA: TGTGCCAGCAGTTCCCGTTGGACGTACGAGCAGTACGTC.

In its sample, this clonotype was seen a few times. The rearrangement links TRBV12-3 or TRBV12-4 to TRBJ2-6; a possible D gene is TRBD1 (6 bases). V dropped 3 bases and J dropped 2 bases, with 8 bases sitting between them. This CDR3 has 15 residues. The CDR3 DNA is TGTGCCAGCAGTTTTGCAGGGGCTGGGGCCAACGTCCTGACTTTC. This gives the protein CASSFAGAGANVLTF.

This clonotype occurred many times. This chain connects TRBV7-2 to TRBJ2-7; TRBD1 matches 11 bases. Per germline, CDR1 SGHTA and CDR2 FQGNSA. J lost 5 bases, V lost 2 bases, and 5 bases had no gene match. CDR3 size: 15 residues. The CDR3, as DNA: TGTGCCAGCAGCTTATGGGACAGGGGGATGGACGAGCAGTACTTC. As protein: CASSLWDRGMDEQYF.

A few counts support this clonotype. The chain joins TRBV7-2 to TRBJ2-3; D may correspond to TRBD1 or TRBD2 (5 bases each). V lost 3 bases and J 5 bases, leaving 12 bases between the germline ends. The germline V gene has CDR1 SGHTA and CDR2 FQGNSA. The CDR3 runs 14 residues. Here the CDR3 reads CASSFEGFIDTQYF. The CDR3 DNA sequence: TGTGCCAGCAGCTTCGAGGGGTTTATAGATACGCAGTATTTT.

This clonotype was seen a few times. The chain carries TRBV7-6 and TRBJ2-4, with D unclear. The CDR3 loop spans 15 amino acids. V lost 5 bases, J lost 0 bases, and 11 bases lay in between. Germline CDR1 reads SGHVS; CDR2 reads FNYEAQ. This CDR3 reads CASSPRKSAKNIQYF. For the CDR3, the DNA is TGTGCCAGCAGCCCACGTAAATCAGCCAAAAACATTCAGTACTTC.

The chain combines TRBV12-3 or TRBV12-4 with TRBJ2-1, with D perhaps assigned TRBD1 or TRBD2 (5 bases each). V was pared by 3 bases and J by 4 bases, with 13 bases between. This CDR3 region has 15 residues. The chain's CDR3 is CASSFPGPEYNEQFF. The CDR3 DNA sequence: TGTGCCAGCAGTTTCCCGGGGCCCGAGTACAATGAGCAGTTCTTC.

This clonotype was seen more than once but under ten times. This chain connects TRBV7-9 to TRBJ1-1, with no clear D. The CDR3 sequence is 15 residues long. V lost 5 bases, J lost 2 bases, and 15 bases lay in between. Germline-derived CDR1 and CDR2 are SEHNR and FQNEAQ (reference sequence). CDR3 sequence: CASSTPNGDNTEAFF. DNA for the CDR3: TGTGCCAGCAGCACCCCGAACGGGGATAACACTGAAGCTTTCTTT. Using reference TRBV7-9 and TRBJ1-1 for the parts outside the CDR3, the full variable domain is DTGVSQNPRHKITKRGQNVTFRCDPISEHNRLYWYRQTLGQGPEFLTYFQNEAQLEKSRLLSDRFSAERPKGSFSTLEIQRTEQGDSAMYLCASSTPNGDNTEAFFGQGTRLTVV.

The chain links TRBV20-1 to TRBJ2-7; D possibly uses TRBD1 or TRBD2 (5 bases each). CDR1 is DFQATT, CDR2 SNEGSKA, per germline (reference sequence). V lost 6 bases to trimming and J lost 0 bases, with 15 bases between them. This CDR3 spans 14 amino acids. The CDR3 region is CSAPGHSTSYEQYF. The CDR3 nucleotides are TGCAGTGCCCCGGGGCATTCCACCTCCTACGAGCAGTACTTC.

This clonotype appeared many times. This chain connects TRBV7-4 to TRBJ1-1, with 9 bases that match TRBD1. Trimming cost V 7 bases and J 4 bases; bases outside gene matches: 4. CDR3 length: 13 amino acids. CDR1 is SGHVT, CDR2 SQSDAQ, per germline. The DNA for the CDR3 is TGTGCCAGCACCGGGACAGGGACCACTGAAGCTTTCTTT. It specifies CASTGTGTTEAFF.

J is TRBJ2-2 and V is TRBV5-6; tentatively, D is TRBD1 (5 bases). This CDR3 is 15 amino acids long. Trimming stripped 4 bases from V and 4 bases from J, with 14 bases between. Germline assignment: CDR1 SGHDT and CDR2 YYEEEE. The CDR3 DNA sequence: TGTGCCAGCAGCCGACCCATAGACAGCACCGGGGAGCTGTTTTTT. This codes for CASSRPIDSTGELFF.

This rearrangement joins TRBV25-1 to TRBJ1-5; 7 bases agree with TRBD1. The V segment lost 3 bases and the J segment 4 bases; nucleotides outside the gene matches: 6. The germline gives CDR1 MGHDK, CDR2 SYGVNS. This CDR3 comprises 15 residues. CDR3 DNA sequence: TGTGCCAGCAGTGAGACAAACAGGGGTAATCAGCCCCAGCATTTT. It translates to CASSETNRGNQPQHF. Full variable domain (outside the CDR3, taken from reference TRBV25-1 and TRBJ1-5): EADIYQTPRYLVIGTGKKITLECSQTMGHDKMYWYQQDPGMELHLIHYSYGVNSTEKGDLSSESTVSRIRTEHFPLTLESARPSHTSQYLCASSETNRGNQPQHFGDGTRLSIL.

The chain combines TRBV2 with TRBJ2-7; D possibly matches TRBD1 or TRBD2 (5 bases each). The V end lost 3 bases, the J end lost 2 bases, and 11 bases lay between the germline ends. Germline V gene data show CDR1 as SNHLY and CDR2 as FYNNEI. The CDR3 is made up of 14 amino acids. CDR3 residues: CASSDVQGPYEQYV. As DNA, the CDR3 is TGTGCCAGCAGTGACGTGCAGGGACCCTACGAGCAGTACGTC.

This clonotype was observed at least ten times. V usage is TRBV6-6 and J usage is TRBJ2-7; a weak D match, TRBD2 (6 bases). The V gene's germline CDR1 is MNHNY and CDR2 SVGAGI (reference sequence). The CDR3 loop spans 14 amino acids. V was clipped by 8 bases and J by 2 bases, with 16 bases between them. The CDR3 loop reads CASSLGTSPYEQYV. The CDR3 DNA reads TGTGCCAGCTCGTTAGGAACTAGCCCCTACGAGCAGTACGTC.

In its sample, this clonotype was seen a few times. This chain joins TRBV28 and TRBJ1-2; no definite D call. Trimming removed 7 bases from V and 0 bases from J, with 12 bases in between. The CDR3 runs 14 residues. Germline V gene lookup returns CDR1 MDHEN and CDR2 SYDVKM. This CDR3 is CASTEDAANYGYTF. The CDR3 DNA sequence: TGTGCCAGCACCGAGGACGCGGCTAACTATGGCTACACCTTC.

This clonotype was recorded a few times. The chain recombines TRBV20-1 with TRBJ1-2; no firm D call. The CDR3 sequence is 12 residues long. Germline CDR1 DFQATT, CDR2 SNEGSKA (reference sequence). V shed 5 bases and J shed 8 bases, with 15 bases lying between them. The CDR3 region is CSALSAGVGYTF. For the CDR3, the DNA is TGCAGTGCTCTAAGCGCCGGGGTCGGCTACACCTTC.

The V and J genes are TRBV29-1 and TRBJ2-7; no clear D. This CDR3 contains 14 residues. Germline V lookup: CDR1 SQVTM, CDR2 ANQGSEA. V lost 0 bases and J 0 bases, leaving 9 bases between the germline ends. This chain's CDR3 is CSVEEATSSYEQYF. CDR3 sequence (DNA): TGCAGCGTTGAAGAGGCCACCTCCTCCTACGAGCAGTACTTC.

This clonotype was detected many times. This sequence joins TRBV12-5 and TRBJ1-2; 8 nucleotides line up with TRBD1. V was pared by 6 bases and J by 3 bases, with 3 bases of the junction left unmatched. Germline loops: CDR1 LGHNT, CDR2 FRNRAP. The length of the CDR3 is 13 residues. CDR3 loop: CASGSDRDYGYTF. The CDR3 DNA reads as TGTGCTAGTGGCTCGGACAGGGACTATGGCTACACCTTC. Using reference TRBV12-5 and TRBJ1-2 for the parts outside the CDR3, the full variable domain is DARVTQTPRHKVTEMGQEVTMRCQPILGHNTVFWYRQTMMQGLELLAYFRNRAPLDDSGMPKDRFSAEMPDATLATLKIQPSEPRDSAVYFCASGSDRDYGYTFGSGTRLTVV.